A single sample gave rise to the 27 T cell receptor beta chains below, sequenced in a study of cytomegalovirus exposure and HLA in healthy donors. Sequenced by immunoSEQ multiplex PCR; TCRdb stores in-frame clones only, minus some. The table shows approximately 88,000 clones, with approximately 81% occurring only once. The specimen was PBMCs. These receptors were obtained from a woman aged 18-29 years in good health and CMV-seropositive.

This chain connects TRBV27 to TRBJ1-1; tentatively, D is TRBD1 (6 bases). Trimming stripped 4 bases from V and 5 bases from J, with 23 bases between. Germline CDR1 is MNHEY and CDR2 is SMNVEV (reference sequence). The CDR3 is made up of 17 amino acids. The CDR3 coding sequence is TGTGCCAGCAGTTACCCCACCTTGACAGGTCCGGGGACTGAAGCTTTCTTT. Translation: CASSYPTLTGPGTEAFF.

This clone was counted a few times. This chain uses TRBV10-2 with TRBJ2-5, with 8 bases fitting TRBD2. Trimming removed 6 bases from V and 5 bases from J; junction bases left unmatched: 5. The V gene's germline CDR1 is WSHSY and CDR2 SAAADI. This CDR3 region has 13 residues. The CDR3: CASSSGGHETQYF. CDR3 sequence (DNA): TGCGCCAGCAGCTCGGGGGGGCATGAGACCCAGTACTTC.

The rearrangement joins TRBV7-9 to TRBJ2-1; 10 nucleotides agree with TRBD2. Per germline, CDR1 SEHNR and CDR2 FQNEAQ (reference sequence). The trim removed 2 bases at V and 9 bases at J, leaving 7 bases unmatched. CDR3 length: 15 residues. CDR3 nucleotides: TGTGCCAGCAGCTTATCATCGGGACTAGCGAGTGAGCAGTTCTTC. This gives the protein CASSLSSGLASEQFF.

The J gene is TRBJ2-5, the V gene TRBV11-2, with 8 bases lining up with TRBD2. With 4 bases clipped from V and 3 bases from J, the junction kept 10 bases outside the gene matches. The CDR3 is 16 residues long. Germline CDR1 reads SGHAT; CDR2 reads FQNNGV. The CDR3 DNA is TGTGCCAGCAGCTACCCCCCCCGCGGGGGGAAAGAGACCCAGTACTTC. This codes for CASSYPPRGGKETQYF.

The chain carries TRBV4-1 and TRBJ1-1, with D tentatively TRBD1 (6 bases). CDR1 is MGHRA and CDR2 is YSYEKL in the germline V gene. V lost 4 bases and J 7 bases, leaving 28 bases between the germline ends. This CDR3 has 18 amino acids. The CDR3 DNA sequence: TGCGCCAGCAGCCTTCGAGCGCCTCAAACAGGGAGGGAAAATGAAGCTTTCTTT. Translation: CASSLRAPQTGRENEAFF.

V and J are TRBV7-2 and TRBJ2-7; 12 bases are shared with TRBD2. Germline V gene sequence: CDR1 SGHTA, CDR2 FQGNSA. V lost 5 bases and J lost 7; bases outside the gene matches: 6. The CDR3 has 14 residues. The CDR3: CASSKLAGGAEQYF. CDR3 sequence (DNA): TGTGCCAGCAGCAAACTAGCGGGGGGTGCGGAGCAGTACTTC.

This chain uses TRBV4-2 with TRBJ1-2; D may be TRBD1 (5 bases). There are 15 residues in the CDR3. V gave up 2 bases and J gave up 1 base, with 11 bases separating them. In germline, CDR1 is LGHNA, CDR2 YNFKEQ. The CDR3 sequence: CASSQYTTVNYGYTF. CDR3 DNA: TGTGCCAGCAGCCAATATACGACAGTTAACTATGGCTACACCTTC.

The genes are TRBV6-5 and TRBJ1-1, with D maybe TRBD1 (6 bases). Germline CDR1 and CDR2: MNHEY and SVGAGI. The CDR3 consists of 13 residues. The V and J ends lost 7 bases and 5 bases respectively, with 14 bases between them. CDR3 sequence: CASMVGQKTEAFF. In DNA, the CDR3 is TGTGCCAGCATGGTAGGACAGAAAACTGAAGCTTTCTTT.

The V call is TRBV27, the J call TRBJ2-7; TRBD2 matches at 7 bases. V lost 3 bases, J lost 4 bases, and 6 bases stayed unmatched. Germline V gives CDR1 MNHEY, CDR2 SMNVEV (reference sequence). This CDR3 is built from 14 residues. Here the CDR3 reads CASSLTSGAYEQYF. The CDR3 DNA reads TGTGCCAGCAGTTTGACCAGCGGGGCTTACGAGCAGTACTTC.

This clone was found once. The chain links TRBV4-1 to TRBJ1-1; D is ambiguous. The germline gives CDR1 MGHRA, CDR2 YSYEKL. The CDR3 is 14 residues long. Trimming left V 1 base short and J 4 bases short, with 10 bases between. The CDR3 loop is CASSQGDGGTEAFF. The DNA for the CDR3 is TGCGCCAGCAGCCAAGGTGACGGCGGCACTGAAGCTTTCTTT.

The rearrangement joins TRBV6-5 to TRBJ2-7, with TRBD1 matching over 9 bases. Unmatched junction bases numbered 10, after V lost 6 bases and J lost 4 bases. Germline CDR1 reads MNHEY; CDR2 reads SVGAGI. CDR3 size: 15 residues. The CDR3 reads CASSPYRGRGYEQYF. In nucleotides, the CDR3 is TGTGCCAGCAGCCCGTACAGGGGGCGTGGGTACGAGCAGTACTTC.

The DNA for the CDR3 is TGTGCCACCAGCAGGGGAAGTTCGGGGGGGCTAGACGAGCAGTACTTC. Translation: CATSRGSSGGLDEQYF. The chain uses TRBV15 and TRBJ2-7; 8 bases align to TRBD2. Losses at the gene ends were 3 bases for V and 5 bases for J; bases not matched to a gene: 12. The V gene's germline CDR1 is LNHNV and CDR2 YYDKDF (reference sequence). This CDR3 is built from 16 residues.

The chain carries TRBV5-1 and TRBJ2-7, with a weak D call TRBD2 (5 bases). Germline V gives CDR1 SGHRS, CDR2 YFSETQ. Trimming shortened V by 0 bases and J by 6 bases, and 10 bases separated the two germline ends. The CDR3 consists of 13 residues. The CDR3 region is CASSLGGVPEQYF. The CDR3 DNA follows: TGCGCCAGCAGCTTGGGGGGAGTCCCCGAGCAGTACTTC. The complete variable domain, with remaining parts taken from reference TRBV5-1 and TRBJ2-7, reads KAGVTQTPRYLIKTRGQQVTLSCSPISGHRSVSWYQQTPGQGLQFLFEYFSETQRNKGNFPGRFSGRQFSNSRSEMNVSTLELGDSALYLCASSLGGVPEQYFGPGTRLTVT.

This clone was picked up a small number of times. The chain has TRBV7-9 and TRBJ1-6; 7 nucleotides line up with TRBD1. The germline CDR1 and CDR2 sequences are SEHNR and FQNEAQ (reference sequence). J was trimmed by 6 bases and V by 5 bases; bases with no gene match: 4. CDR3 length: 14 residues. In DNA, the CDR3 is TGTGCCAGCAGCCCTGGGACAGCTAATTCACCCCTCCACTTT. It yields the protein CASSPGTANSPLHF.

This sequence joins TRBV19 and TRBJ2-7, with 9 bases aligning to TRBD1. This CDR3 contains 16 residues. The junction had 7 bases not matched to a gene; V was cut back by 3 bases and J by 1 base. CDR1 is LNHDA, CDR2 SQIVND, per germline (reference sequence). The CDR3 region has the DNA TGTGCCAGTAGTATGGGGCCGGGACAGGGTTCCTACGAGCAGTACTTC. Its protein product is CASSMGPGQGSYEQYF.

This clone was seen a few times. V gene TRBV2 combines with J gene TRBJ1-6; 8 bases match TRBD1. V trimming: 6 bases; J trimming: 7 bases; junction bases outside the gene matches: 8. Germline V CDR1 and CDR2: SNHLY, FYNNEI. This CDR3 is 15 amino acids long. In nucleotides, the CDR3 is TGTGCCAGCAGCAGGACAGGGAGCTACAATTCACCCCTCCACTTT. Its translation: CASSRTGSYNSPLHF.

The rearrangement joins TRBV6-5 to TRBJ1-3, with 7 bases fitting TRBD1. The CDR3 is made up of 15 amino acids. The trim removed 5 bases at V and 0 bases at J, leaving 4 bases unmatched. CDR1 is MNHEY and CDR2 is SVGAGI in the germline V gene. CDR3 protein: CASSTGDSSGNTIYF. CDR3 nucleotide sequence: TGTGCCAGCAGTACGGGGGACAGCTCTGGAAACACCATATATTTT.

V is TRBV6-5 and J is TRBJ1-1, with D unresolved. V gave up 8 bases and J gave up 3 bases, with 10 bases separating them. CDR3 size: 12 residues. CDR1 and CDR2 from the germline V gene are MNHEY and SVGAGI. CDR3 region: CASREGYTEAFF. DNA of the CDR3: TGTGCCAGCCGGGAAGGGTACACTGAAGCTTTCTTT.

This clone appeared a few times. V is TRBV6-5 and J is TRBJ1-2; maybe TRBD1 (5 bases). This CDR3 is 11 amino acids long. Germline loops: CDR1 MNHEY, CDR2 SVGAGI. Trimming stripped 8 bases from V and 3 bases from J, with 7 bases between. The CDR3 DNA reads as TGTGCCAGCGAAGGGGACTATGGCTACACCTTC. Amino acid sequence: CASEGDYGYTF.

CDR3 DNA: TGTGCCAGCAGCCAAAGCGGGGGAAAGGAGACCCAGTACTTC. Translation gives CASSQSGGKETQYF. This chain links TRBV4-2 with TRBJ2-5, with 8 bases matching TRBD2. J was trimmed by 5 bases and V by 2 bases; bases with no gene match: 4. The CDR3 runs 14 residues. The V gene's germline CDR1 is LGHNA and CDR2 YNFKEQ.

The gene calls are TRBV9 and TRBJ2-2; TRBD2 might be the D (7 bases). CDR3 length: 15 residues. Germline CDR1 and CDR2: SGDLS and YYNGEE. Trimming removed 4 bases at V and 4 bases at J, with 14 bases between. In nucleotides, the CDR3 is TGTGCCAGCAGCCCCGGCGGGGGCGGCACCGGGGAGCTGTTTTTT. Translation gives CASSPGGGGTGELFF.

V is TRBV7-9 and J is TRBJ1-2; a possible D gene is TRBD1 (6 bases). CDR1 is SEHNR and CDR2 is FQNEAQ in the germline V gene (reference sequence). Trimming stripped 5 bases from V and 4 bases from J, with 17 bases between. The CDR3 length is 15 residues. The CDR3 region has the DNA TGTGCCAGCAGCGGTAGGGGGGGGCAGCGCTATGGCTACACCTTC. This gives the protein CASSGRGGQRYGYTF. The entire variable domain, with the rest obtained from reference TRBV7-9 and TRBJ1-2, is as follows: DTGVSQNPRHKITKRGQNVTFRCDPISEHNRLYWYRQTLGQGPEFLTYFQNEAQLEKSRLLSDRFSAERPKGSFSTLEIQRTEQGDSAMYLCASSGRGGQRYGYTFGSGTRLTVV.

The gene calls are TRBV11-2 and TRBJ2-3, with a weak D call TRBD2 (6 bases). The CDR3 extends over 15 amino acids. With 2 bases removed from V and 2 bases from J, the gap between germline ends came to 11 bases. In germline, CDR1 is SGHAT, CDR2 FQNNGV. CDR3: CASSLFSGFTDTQYF. CDR3 DNA sequence: TGTGCCAGCAGCTTATTCAGCGGGTTCACAGATACGCAGTATTTT. Full variable domain (outside the CDR3, taken from reference TRBV11-2 and TRBJ2-3): EAGVAQSPRYKIIEKRQSVAFWCNPISGHATLYWYQQILGQGPKLLIQFQNNGVVDDSQLPKDRFSAERLKGVDSTLKIQPAKLEDSAVYLCASSLFSGFTDTQYFGPGTRLTVL.

V gene TRBV9 combines with J gene TRBJ1-1, with 9 bases aligning to TRBD1. The V gene's germline CDR1 is SGDLS and CDR2 YYNGEE. This CDR3 region has 15 residues. Trimming at V came to 2 bases and at J to 4 bases, leaving 6 bases not matched to a gene. CDR3: CASSVGQGLGTEAFF. The CDR3 bases are TGTGCCAGCAGCGTGGGACAGGGTTTGGGCACTGAAGCTTTCTTT.

The V and J genes are TRBV5-1 and TRBJ2-5, with D possibly matching TRBD2 (5 bases). The CDR3 length is 14 residues. Per the germline V gene, CDR1 is SGHRS and CDR2 is YFSETQ. Trimming cost V 0 bases and J 3 bases, with 9 bases left between them. Here the CDR3 DNA reads TGCGCCAGCAGCTTGGCGGGGAACGAAGAGACCCAGTACTTC. Encoded protein: CASSLAGNEETQYF. The full variable domain, completed using reference TRBV5-1 and TRBJ2-5, is KAGVTQTPRYLIKTRGQQVTLSCSPISGHRSVSWYQQTPGQGLQFLFEYFSETQRNKGNFPGRFSGRQFSNSRSEMNVSTLELGDSALYLCASSLAGNEETQYFGPGTRLLVL.

The chain combines TRBV6-4 with TRBJ2-1; 7 nucleotides align to TRBD2. This CDR3 is 15 amino acids long. Trimming removed 4 bases from V and 1 base from J; junction bases left unmatched: 4. Germline values: CDR1 MRHNA, CDR2 SNTAGT. In nucleotides, the CDR3 is TGTGCCAGCAGTGGCCAGCGGGGTTCCTACAATGAGCAGTTCTTC. Translation gives CASSGQRGSYNEQFF.

On this clone: At one boundary the junction diverges from the germline segment, which might be a read error. The rearrangement uses TRBV2 and TRBJ2-7, with 11 bases matching TRBD1. The CDR3 consists of 14 residues. Germline values: CDR1 SNHLY, CDR2 FYNNEI. CDR3 sequence reads: CASRWTGGSNEQYF. CDR3 DNA sequence: TGTGCCAGCAGATGGACAGGGGGCTCCAACGAGCAGTACTTC.